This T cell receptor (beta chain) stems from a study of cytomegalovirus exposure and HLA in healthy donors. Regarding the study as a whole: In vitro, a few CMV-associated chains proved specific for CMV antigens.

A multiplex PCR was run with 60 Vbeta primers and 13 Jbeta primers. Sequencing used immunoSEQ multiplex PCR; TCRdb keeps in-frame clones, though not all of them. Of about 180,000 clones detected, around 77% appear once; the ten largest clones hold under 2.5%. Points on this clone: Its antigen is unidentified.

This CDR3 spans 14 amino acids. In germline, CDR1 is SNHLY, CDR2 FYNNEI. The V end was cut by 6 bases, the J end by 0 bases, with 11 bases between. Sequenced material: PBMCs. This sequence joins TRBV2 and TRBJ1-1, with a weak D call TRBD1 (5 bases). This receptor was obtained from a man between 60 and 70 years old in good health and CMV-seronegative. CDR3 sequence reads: CASREQVLNTEAFF. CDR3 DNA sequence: TGTGCCAGCAGAGAACAGGTACTGAACACTGAAGCTTTCTTT. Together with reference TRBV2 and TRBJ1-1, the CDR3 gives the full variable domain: EPEVTQTPSHQVTQMGQEVILRCVPISNHLYFYWYRQILGQKVEFLVSFYNNEISEKSEIFDDQFSVERPDGSNFTLKIRSTKLEDSAMYFCASREQVLNTEAFFGQGTRLTVV.